A single sample gave rise to the 22 T cell receptor beta chains below, sequenced in a study of T cell repertoires in cytomegalovirus infection (dated by TCRdb to between 2018 and 2021). The instrument given in TCRdb is Illumina HiSeq 1500. TCRdb took the public reads, trimmed them with fastp at Q25, ran MiXCR for clone calling and kept in-frame beta chains. Here each entry gathers all rows of one CDR3 protein and keeps the most common genes and DNA. The sample table shows around 430,000 distinct CDR3 sequences, and about 42% are seen once. The ten largest clones take up around 45% of the sample. These receptors' antigens are unknown. The label giving this sample's treatment or condition can be read as: in vitro stimulation with specific CMV peptide epitopes to enrich CMV-specific T cells. The starting material was cultured PBMCs, obtained from culture after CMV antigen stimulation. These receptors were obtained from a human donor in good health (CMV status not recorded). Some clones in this sample may be carry-over from other donors' samples.

The V call is TRBV7-6, the J call TRBJ1-3; possible D gene TRBD1, 6 bases. The CDR3 runs 15 residues. Germline CDR1 SGHVS, CDR2 FNYEAQ. V shed 3 bases and J shed 1 base, with 10 bases lying between them. CDR3 in amino acids: CASSFSGASGNTIYF. Written as DNA, the CDR3 is TGTGCCAGCAGCTTCTCAGGGGCGTCTGGAAACACCATATATTTT.

The chain joins TRBV27 to TRBJ1-6; D perhaps matches TRBD1 (6 bases). Trimming took 2 bases from V and 10 from J, leaving 15 bases between them. The germline V gene has CDR1 MNHEY and CDR2 SMNVEV (reference sequence). This CDR3 contains 15 residues. Here the CDR3 DNA reads TGTGCCAGCAGTTTAAGGCCAGGGGAAGGCTCACCCCTCCACTTT. This gives the protein CASSLRPGEGSPLHF.

A few counts support this clonotype. The V call is TRBV29-1, the J call TRBJ1-1, with a weak D call TRBD1 (5 bases). The V gene's germline CDR1 is SQVTM and CDR2 ANQGSEA. Trimming removed 5 bases at V and 0 bases at J, with 10 bases between. CDR3 length: 13 residues. The CDR3 nucleotides read TGCAGCGTTCAGGGTTCTATGAACACTGAAGCTTTCTTT. This encodes CSVQGSMNTEAFF.

J is TRBJ2-2 and V is TRBV6-8; D gene ambiguous. V was clipped by 6 bases and J by 4 bases, with 12 bases between them. The CDR3 consists of 14 residues. The V gene's germline CDR1 is MNHGY and CDR2 SAAAGT. CDR3 loop: CASREYLGTGELFF. DNA for the CDR3: TGTGCCAGCAGGGAATATCTAGGCACCGGGGAGCTGTTTTTT.

In its sample, this clonotype was seen once. The chain uses TRBV30 and TRBJ1-2; D is possibly TRBD1 (5 bases). Trimming cost V 2 bases and J 6 bases, with 10 bases left between them. Germline V gene sequence: CDR1 GTSNPN, CDR2 SVGIG (reference sequence). This CDR3 has 12 amino acids. The DNA of the CDR3 is TGTGCCTGGAGTCCTGGAGGGGATGGCTACACCTTC. Translation: CAWSPGGDGYTF.

The chain employs TRBV7-8 and TRBJ2-7; D is perhaps TRBD2 (5 bases). This CDR3 has 12 residues. The V gene's germline CDR1 is SGHVS and CDR2 FQNEAQ. V lost 5 bases and J 7 bases, leaving 12 bases between the germline ends. The CDR3 DNA reads as TGTGCCAGCAGCGCCACGGGGTGGGAGCAGTACTTC. As protein: CASSATGWEQYF.

The V call is TRBV2, the J call TRBJ1-3; possible D gene TRBD1, 5 bases. The CDR3 totals 16 residues. V lost 8 bases, J lost 4 bases, and 21 bases lay in between. Germline CDR1 and CDR2: SNHLY and FYNNEI. As DNA, the CDR3 is TGTGCCAGCGCCGCCCAGGGAGAAAGGGCCGGAAACACCATATATTTT. Encoded protein: CASAAQGERAGNTIYF.

Written as DNA, the CDR3 is TGCGCCAGCAGGATGAGGGAAAACACCGGGGAGCTGTTTTTT. Translation: CASRMRENTGELFF. This chain uses TRBV5-1 with TRBJ2-2; TRBD2 might be the D (5 bases). Trimming left V 5 bases short and J 2 bases short, with 10 bases between. CDR1 and CDR2 from the germline V gene are SGHRS and YFSETQ. The CDR3 contains 14 residues.

The chain joins TRBV20-1 to TRBJ2-7, with D perhaps given as TRBD1 or TRBD2 (5 bases each). With 4 bases removed from V and 6 bases from J, the gap between germline ends came to 19 bases. CDR1 is DFQATT and CDR2 is SNEGSKA in the germline V gene (reference sequence). The CDR3 covers 14 residues. CDR3: CSATVGEHWGEQYF. The DNA of the CDR3 is TGCAGTGCTACTGTGGGGGAGCATTGGGGCGAGCAGTACTTC.

This chain connects TRBV6-1 to TRBJ2-5, with 14 nucleotides matching TRBD2. With 3 bases clipped from V and 2 bases from J, the junction kept 5 bases outside the gene matches. The CDR3 loop spans 17 amino acids. CDR1 is MNHNS and CDR2 is SASEGT in the germline V gene. The CDR3 DNA reads as TGTGCCAGCAGTGAGCCCCGGACTAGCGGGGGGCAAGAGACCCAGTACTTC. Translated: CASSEPRTSGGQETQYF.

This clonotype was seen only a few times. The chain recombines TRBV19 with TRBJ1-6; no clear D gene. V was cut by 7 bases and J by 6 bases, with 16 bases left in between. The CDR3 is 15 residues long. Per germline, CDR1 LNHDA and CDR2 SQIVND (reference sequence). The CDR3 coding sequence is TGTGCCAGTACCCCGAGGGAACAGACTAATTCACCCCTCCACTTT. This gives the protein CASTPREQTNSPLHF.

The chain combines TRBV28 with TRBJ2-2, with a possible D match to TRBD2 (7 bases). Trimming took 11 bases from V and 3 from J, leaving 16 bases between them. This CDR3 is built from 14 residues. Germline CDR1 and CDR2: MDHEN and SYDVKM. CDR3 loop: CAAAGARDTGELFF. The DNA of the CDR3 is TGTGCCGCCGCGGGGGCTCGAGACACCGGGGAGCTGTTTTTT. The whole variable domain, remainder taken from reference TRBV28 and TRBJ2-2, is DVKVTQSSRYLVKRTGEKVFLECVQDMDHENMFWYRQDPGLGLRLIYFSYDVKMKEKGDIPEGYSVSREKKERFSLILESASTNQTSMYLCAAAGARDTGELFFGEGSRLTVL.

Only a few counts were recorded for this clonotype. The genes are TRBV6-1 and TRBJ2-1; 8 bases fit TRBD2. This CDR3 is 14 amino acids long. Germline loops: CDR1 MNHNS, CDR2 SASEGT. V dropped 4 bases and J dropped 7; count of bases not matched to a gene: 6. CDR3 sequence (DNA): TGTGCCAGCAGTGTCGGGACTAGTGGGAATGAGCAGTTCTTC. As protein: CASSVGTSGNEQFF.

V usage is TRBV12-5 and J usage is TRBJ2-1, with D possibly being TRBD1 or TRBD2 (5 bases each). The CDR3 length is 12 residues. The germline gives CDR1 LGHNT, CDR2 FRNRAP. The CDR3 reads CATARDGYEQFF. CDR3 DNA: TGTGCCACGGCACGGGACGGATATGAGCAGTTCTTC.

The chain is built from TRBV7-8 and TRBJ2-7, with 9 bases that match TRBD2. CDR3 length: 16 residues. Looked up from germline, CDR1 is SGHVS and CDR2 is FQNEAQ. V lost 7 bases and J lost 7; bases outside the gene matches: 17. The CDR3 sequence is CASIPGVGGRVWEQYF. As DNA, the CDR3 is TGTGCCAGCATCCCCGGGGTGGGCGGGAGGGTCTGGGAGCAGTACTTC.

V usage is TRBV12-3 or TRBV12-4 and J usage is TRBJ1-1; no definite D call. This CDR3 is 15 amino acids long. V was cut by 8 bases and J by 3 bases, with 19 bases left in between. CDR3 amino acids: CASFSFGTAYTEAFF. CDR3 DNA: TGTGCCAGCTTTAGTTTTGGTACAGCCTACACTGAAGCTTTCTTT.

This clonotype has more than one count but fewer than ten. The chain uses TRBV6-2 or TRBV6-3 and TRBJ2-1; 8 bases match TRBD2. Germline loops: CDR1 MNHEY, CDR2 SVGEGT. With V trimmed by 0 bases and J by 4 bases, 8 bases remained unmatched. This CDR3 contains 17 residues. The CDR3, as DNA: TGTGCCAGCAGTTACTCCAGGCGGGGGGCGGGTTACAATGAGCAGTTCTTC. Residues: CASSYSRRGAGYNEQFF.

This sequence joins TRBV12-3 or TRBV12-4 and TRBJ1-6; D remains unclear. The V gene lost 5 bases and the J gene lost 9 bases, with 14 bases spanning the gap. The CDR3 extends over 14 amino acids. CDR3 protein: CASSPEAGVSPLHF. The CDR3 DNA sequence: TGTGCCAGCAGTCCCGAGGCGGGAGTTTCACCCCTCCACTTT.

There are a few counts of this clonotype. This chain connects TRBV7-2 to TRBJ2-5, with 7 nucleotides matching TRBD1. CDR1 is SGHTA and CDR2 is FQGNSA in the germline V gene. With 1 base clipped from V and 1 base from J, the junction kept 3 bases outside the gene matches. The CDR3 is 15 amino acids. The CDR3 DNA reads TGTGCCAGCAGCTTAGGGGGACAGACCCAAGAGACCCAGTACTTC. Translating gives CASSLGGQTQETQYF. Full variable domain (outside the CDR3, taken from reference TRBV7-2 and TRBJ2-5): GAGVSQSPSNKVTEKGKDVELRCDPISGHTALYWYRQSLGQGLEFLIYFQGNSAPDKSGLPSDRFSAERTGGSVSTLTIQRTQQEDSAVYLCASSLGGQTQETQYFGPGTRLLVL.

This chain joins TRBV2 and TRBJ2-1; TRBD2 matches 9 bases. The CDR3 has 13 residues. V lost 4 bases and J lost 8; bases outside the gene matches: 3. CDR1 and CDR2 from the germline V gene are SNHLY and FYNNEI. Here the CDR3 reads CASSGLAGDEQFF. The CDR3 DNA sequence: TGTGCCAGCAGTGGGTTAGCGGGAGATGAGCAGTTCTTC.

The gene calls are TRBV5-4 and TRBJ2-7; D is ambiguous. The germline V gene encodes CDR1 SGHNT and CDR2 YYREEE (reference sequence). This CDR3 contains 13 residues. V was clipped by 4 bases and J by 3 bases, with 11 bases between them. DNA of the CDR3: TGTGCCAGCAGCCTCGCGCCCTTCTACGAGCAGTACTTC. Translation: CASSLAPFYEQYF.

This clonotype appeared a few times. The chain recombines TRBV6-5 with TRBJ2-3; D uncertain. V was trimmed by 0 bases and J by 2 bases, leaving 9 bases between them. The CDR3 sequence is 15 residues long. Per germline, CDR1 MNHEY and CDR2 SVGAGI. CDR3 DNA: TGTGCCAGCAGTTACTCGATACTCAACACAGATACGCAGTATTTT. This codes for CASSYSILNTDTQYF.